This passage covers 2 T cell receptor beta chains from one sample sequenced in a study of CD8+CD57+ T cells in acquired aplastic anemia. The template used for profiling TCR beta VDJ and CDR3 was genomic DNA. Each CDR3 protein is one row after TCRdb ran MiXCR on the reads. The sample has 150,000 to 200,000 distinct CDR3 sequences; roughly 48% are singletons. Sequenced input: sorted CD4+, CD8+, or CD8+CD57+ T cells (not recorded which) from PBMCs. The receptors here all came from a human donor in good health.

This clonotype was seen more than once but under ten times. The chain combines TRBV7-9 with TRBJ1-5; D remains ambiguous. V gave up 5 bases and J gave up 9 bases, with 8 bases separating them. This CDR3 is built from 11 residues. In germline, CDR1 is SEHNR, CDR2 FQNEAQ (reference sequence). As DNA, the CDR3 is TGTGCCAGCAGCCCTGGTGGGCCCCAGCATTTT. Amino acids: CASSPGGPQHF. The full variable domain, in which reference TRBV7-9 and TRBJ1-5 provide the parts outside the CDR3, is DTGVSQNPRHKITKRGQNVTFRCDPISEHNRLYWYRQTLGQGPEFLTYFQNEAQLEKSRLLSDRFSAERPKGSFSTLEIQRTEQGDSAMYLCASSPGGPQHFGDGTRLSIL.

The rearrangement uses TRBV10-3 and TRBJ2-1, with no clear D. CDR1 and CDR2 from the germline V gene are ENHRY and SYGVKD. The CDR3 sequence is 13 residues long. V lost 10 bases and J 3 bases, leaving 13 bases between the germline ends. CDR3 amino acids: CASSFASYNEQFF. In nucleotides, the CDR3 is TGTGCCAGTTCCTTTGCCAGCTACAATGAGCAGTTCTTC.